This TCR beta chain was documented in a study of CD8 T cells in ankylosing spondylitis (dated by TCRdb to about 2017). Study-level background: The study profiled T cell receptor beta repertoires in healthy donors and ankylosing spondylitis patients to find disease-linked TCR variants. The full study cohort was made up of approximately 27 ankylosing spondylitis patients and roughly 100 healthy donors. Samples of peripheral blood were taken, and for ankylosing spondylitis patients, synovial fluid was collected as well.

TCRdb shows the sequencer as Illumina HiSeq 2500. Quantitative 5'-RACE with molecular barcodes was used to prepare TCR beta libraries. Under the source paper's analysis protocol: A new computational method based on a probabilistic model of VDJ rearrangement was used to identify disease-linked TCR variants. TCRdb redid the processing of the public reads, applying fastp at Q25 and MiXCR, and retained in-frame beta chains. Every entry covers one CDR3 protein and lists the most common genes and DNA from its rows. The V and J calls and clone size are TCRdb's, not the authors'. The sample table contains approximately 500,000 distinct CDR3 sequences; only one count was recorded for 10% to 15% of them. 6.5% to 7% of the sample is in the top ten clones. This clonotype was seen only a few times. It lacks a known antigen. Nothing much larger sits one base from this clone, and base qualities are not available.

Study-wide conclusions, independent of this receptor: Some motif variants had previously been reported in the synovial fluid and blood of reactive arthritis patients, which suggests shared mechanisms of disease initiation. The disease-linked clones were reported as significantly enriched in matched synovial fluid samples from ankylosing spondylitis patients. A TCR beta motif made up of 7 to 9 highly homologous amino acid variants appeared to be characteristic of blood from ankylosing spondylitis patients. In peripheral blood, the disease-linked clones were found at relatively low frequencies and had a CD8+ phenotype.

This TCR derives from a male donor with ankylosing spondylitis. Sequenced material: blood, either unsorted or a sorted T cell fraction (not recorded which).

The DNA sequence is TGTGCCAGTAGTGTTCAGGGGGCTTCTAACTATGGCTACACCTTC. This is translated as CASSVQGASNYGYTF. This receptor chain uses TRBV19 and TRBJ1-2, with 8 bases aligning to TRBD1. Its CDR3 holds 15 amino acids, cysteine through phenylalanine. Only the CDR3 DNA stays, 45 bases, in frame from base 1. The germline V gene (reference sequence) yields LNHDA for CDR1 and SQIVND for CDR2. Trimmed from V: 5 bases; trimmed from J: 0 bases; junction bases lacking a gene match: 5. Reference TRBV19 and TRBJ1-2 genes cover what lies past the CDR3, so the full variable domain is DGGITQSPKYLFRKEGQNVTLSCEQNLNHDAMYWYRQDPGQGLRLIYYSQIVNDFQKGDIAEGYSVSREKKESFPLTVTSAQKNPTAFYLCASSVQGASNYGYTFGSGTRLTVV.